This T cell receptor beta chain derives from a study of regulatory T cells in long-lasting Graves disease. Study-level findings and limits: Exclusively peripheral blood, rather than thyroid tissue, was studied.

The authors built TCR beta libraries using iRepertoire HTBI primers and Arm-PCR of CDR3 regions. One entry per CDR3 protein results from TCRdb running MiXCR on the multiplex PCR reads. The sample consists of about 330,000 distinct CDR3 sequences, around 15% of them appearing once. Notes on this clonotype: Its antigen remains unknown.

Trimming stripped 5 bases from V and 10 bases from J, with 17 bases between. This CDR3 has 13 residues. CDR1 MNHEY and CDR2 SVGEGT come from the germline V gene. Time point meaning: newly diagnosed GD, antithyroid drugs for less than 3 months. The TCR library used RNA extracted from PBMCs. This same sample was also taken into another study, of T cells in Graves' hyperthyroidism and ophthalmopathy. That work adds: HTBI primers were used for first-round RT-PCR of the TCR CDR3.

The sequences come from peripheral blood mononuclear cells (PBMCs), collected at new diagnosis, from a patient treated with antithyroid drugs. The TCR comes from a young woman with Graves disease. The V and J genes are TRBV6-2 or TRBV6-3 and TRBJ1-2; D call uncertain. The chain's CDR3 is CASSDRQFPHYTF. CDR3 DNA: TGTGCCAGCAGTGACCGGCAGTTCCCTCACTACACCTTC.